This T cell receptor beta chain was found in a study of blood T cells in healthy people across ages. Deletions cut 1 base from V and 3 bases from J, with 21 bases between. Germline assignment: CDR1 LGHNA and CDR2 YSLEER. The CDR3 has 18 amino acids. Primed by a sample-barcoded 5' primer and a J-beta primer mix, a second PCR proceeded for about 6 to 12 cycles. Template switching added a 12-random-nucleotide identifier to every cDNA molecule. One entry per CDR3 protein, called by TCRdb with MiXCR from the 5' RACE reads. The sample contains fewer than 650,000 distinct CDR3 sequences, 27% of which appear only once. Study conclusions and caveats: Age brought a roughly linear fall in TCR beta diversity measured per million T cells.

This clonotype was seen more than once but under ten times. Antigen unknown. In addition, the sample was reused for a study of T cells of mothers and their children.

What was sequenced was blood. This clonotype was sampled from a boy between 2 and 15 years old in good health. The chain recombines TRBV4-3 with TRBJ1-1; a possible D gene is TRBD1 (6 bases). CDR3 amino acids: CASSQVRGDRSYDTEAFF. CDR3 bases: TGCGCCAGCAGCCAAGTAAGGGGCGACAGGAGCTACGACACTGAAGCTTTCTTT.